The 22 T cell receptor beta chains listed next were all sequenced from one sample in a study of CXCR3-negative and CXCR3-positive naive CD8 T cells. Study-wide results and caveats: Comparison of naive cells showed more hydrophobic TRB CDR3s in CXCR3-positive than in CXCR3-negative naive cells.

For these TCRs, the target antigens are not known. UMI labels and 5' RACE were used to prepare the TRB cDNA libraries. From its re-call of the 5' RACE reads, TCRdb lists each CDR3 protein once, without DNA. With over 100,000 distinct CDR3 sequences in the sample, the ten largest clones hold around 0.44%. Sequencing used naive CXCR3+ CD8+ T cells from blood. This sample's subset: CD45RO-CCR7+CD27+CD95- naive CD8+ T cells expressing CXCR3 (TNR3+). The receptors derive from a human donor in good health. Some clones in this sample may be carry-over from other donors' samples.

The rearrangement links TRBV5-6 to TRBJ1-5; the TCRdb D gene call, TRBD1, has no DNA to confirm it. The CDR3 runs 15 residues. Germline-derived CDR1 and CDR2 are SGHDT and YYEEEE. The CDR3: CASSQTGTGGQPQHF.

The V call is TRBV7-8, the J call TRBJ2-7; TCRdb's D call of TRBD1 is untestable without DNA. Per the germline V gene, CDR1 is SGHVS and CDR2 is FQNEAQ. The CDR3 is made up of 15 amino acids. The CDR3 loop is CASSLEGQGLPEQYF.

The rearrangement uses TRBV29-1 and TRBJ2-7; absent DNA, TCRdb's TRBD1 call cannot be checked. From germline, CDR1 is SQVTM and CDR2 ANQGSEA. The CDR3 has 11 residues. This CDR3 reads CSVGEGDEQYF.

The chain couples TRBV19 to TRBJ2-1; the TCRdb D gene call, TRBD2, has no DNA to confirm it. The CDR3 totals 14 residues. CDR1 is LNHDA and CDR2 is SQIVND in the germline V gene (reference sequence). CDR3 protein: CASTVAGGPNEQFF.

J is TRBJ2-2 and V is TRBV21-1; TCRdb reports TRBD1, a call that lacks DNA to check it against. TRBV21-1 is a documented pseudogene. CDR3 length equals 17 residues. CDR3 protein: CDSSRWYPGRDTGELFF.

This sequence joins TRBV29-1 and TRBJ2-7; TCRdb returns TRBD1, unconfirmable since there is no DNA. The CDR3 is made up of 13 amino acids. In germline, CDR1 is SQVTM, CDR2 ANQGSEA. CDR3: CSVEVAGFHEQYF.

The chain uses TRBV5-5 and TRBJ2-2. Germline V gives CDR1 SGHKS, CDR2 YYEKEE (reference sequence). The CDR3 is made up of 13 amino acids. CDR3 region: CASSLGGTGELFF.

V usage is TRBV7-2 and J usage is TRBJ2-3; the TCRdb D gene call, TRBD2, has no DNA to confirm it. From germline, CDR1 is SGHTA and CDR2 FQGNSA. The CDR3 length is 16 residues. This CDR3 is CASSLDLRGGGDTQYF. The full variable domain, completed using reference TRBV7-2 and TRBJ2-3, is GAGVSQSPSNKVTEKGKDVELRCDPISGHTALYWYRQSLGQGLEFLIYFQGNSAPDKSGLPSDRFSAERTGGSVSTLTIQRTQQEDSAVYLCASSLDLRGGGDTQYFGPGTRLTVL.

The chain has TRBV29-1 and TRBJ2-5. The CDR3 consists of 12 residues. In germline, CDR1 is SQVTM, CDR2 ANQGSEA. The CDR3 here is CSVETVKGTQYF.

V and J are TRBV29-1 and TRBJ2-7. Germline V gives CDR1 SQVTM, CDR2 ANQGSEA. The CDR3 runs 14 residues. The CDR3 reads CSVEIAGDSYEQYF.

The chain links TRBV19 to TRBJ2-7. Germline V lookup: CDR1 LNHDA, CDR2 SQIVND (reference sequence). CDR3 size: 11 residues. The chain's CDR3 is CASSIGAQRYF.

The chain couples TRBV14 to TRBJ2-5. CDR3 length: 13 amino acids. The germline V gene has CDR1 SGHDN and CDR2 FVKESK. The CDR3: CASSPRRKETQYF.

CDR3: CASSQGREIQVINYGYTF. The chain has TRBV3-1 and TRBJ1-2; TCRdb's D call, TRBD1, is unchecked because there is no DNA. This CDR3 comprises 18 residues. Germline CDR1 reads LGHDT; CDR2 reads YNNKEL (reference sequence).

The CDR3 loop is CASSHGQAISYNEQFF. V and J are TRBV14 and TRBJ2-1. CDR1 and CDR2 (germline): SGHDN, FVKESK. The CDR3 contains 16 residues.

The rearrangement links TRBV13 to TRBJ2-3; TCRdb's D call, TRBD2, is unchecked because there is no DNA. The CDR3 runs 14 residues. Germline CDR1 and CDR2: PRHDT and FYEKMQ (reference sequence). This chain's CDR3 is CASVEGISTDTQYF.

The chain links TRBV10-3 to TRBJ1-1. This CDR3 is built from 12 residues. The germline V gene encodes CDR1 ENHRY and CDR2 SYGVKD. CDR3 region: CAISESKVEAFF.

The V and J genes are TRBV7-9 and TRBJ2-5; TCRdb picks TRBD1, but there is no DNA to check that call. The length of the CDR3 is 17 residues. Germline V lookup: CDR1 SEHNR, CDR2 FQNEAQ (reference sequence). The CDR3 spells CASSLDPRTRGGETQYF.

The chain couples TRBV14 to TRBJ2-1; TCRdb's D gene call, TRBD1, goes unchecked for lack of DNA. Germline CDR1 and CDR2: SGHDN and FVKESK. CDR3 size: 16 residues. The CDR3 loop is CASSQGTGRTYNEQFF.

The CDR3 sequence: CASSSGPAAEAFF. V is TRBV5-1 and J is TRBJ1-1. The CDR3 consists of 13 residues. Germline assignment: CDR1 SGHRS and CDR2 YFSETQ. The full variable domain, with the rest looked up from reference TRBV5-1 and TRBJ1-1, is KAGVTQTPRYLIKTRGQQVTLSCSPISGHRSVSWYQQTPGQGLQFLFEYFSETQRNKGNFPGRFSGRQFSNSRSEMNVSTLELGDSALYLCASSSGPAAEAFFGQGTRLTVV.

This sequence joins TRBV12-3 or TRBV12-4 and TRBJ2-5; TCRdb calls TRBD2, which cannot be checked without DNA. This CDR3 comprises 13 residues. The CDR3 here is CASSRSGLETQYF.

CDR3 sequence: CASSQVTGGVETQYF. The V gene is TRBV4-1, the J gene TRBJ2-5; the TRBD1 assignment by TCRdb is unverifiable without DNA. The CDR3 has 15 residues. Germline V lookup: CDR1 MGHRA, CDR2 YSYEKL.

The chain recombines TRBV29-1 with TRBJ2-7; lacking DNA, the TRBD1 call made by TCRdb goes unchecked. Germline CDR1 reads SQVTM; CDR2 reads ANQGSEA. This CDR3 is built from 12 residues. CDR3 region: CSVFQPWGEQYF.